This paragraph covers one T cell receptor (beta chain) sequence. Its antigen is as yet unknown. Other nucleotide sequences from this sample produce the same CDR3. This sample is drawn from a study of T cell responses to AZD1222 COVID-19 vaccine. Findings and limits, study-wide: The study found Spike-specific TCR breadth and depth rose after two AZD1222 doses. Only a handful of AZD1222 recipients tested seropositive at baseline. Close to half of all spike-specific TCRs reportedly target regions of the variants that are unmutated.

Only in-frame clones appear in the TCRdb table, and some are missing; sequencing was by immunoSEQ multiplex PCR. The sample has 110,000 or so clones; 80% to 90% are singletons. From germline, CDR1 is SGHTA and CDR2 FQGNSA. The ends were cut back, 5 bases at V and 8 bases at J, with 12 bases in the middle. This CDR3 has 13 amino acids. The receptor comes from an adult who received the AZD1222 COVID-19 vaccine. V usage is TRBV7-2 and J usage is TRBJ2-2, with D possibly being TRBD2 (6 bases). The material sequenced was peripheral blood, taken 28 days after the second AZD1222 dose. For the CDR3, the DNA is TGTGCCAGCAGCCGACCGGGAGCGGGGGAGCTGTTTTTT. Translating gives CASSRPGAGELFF.